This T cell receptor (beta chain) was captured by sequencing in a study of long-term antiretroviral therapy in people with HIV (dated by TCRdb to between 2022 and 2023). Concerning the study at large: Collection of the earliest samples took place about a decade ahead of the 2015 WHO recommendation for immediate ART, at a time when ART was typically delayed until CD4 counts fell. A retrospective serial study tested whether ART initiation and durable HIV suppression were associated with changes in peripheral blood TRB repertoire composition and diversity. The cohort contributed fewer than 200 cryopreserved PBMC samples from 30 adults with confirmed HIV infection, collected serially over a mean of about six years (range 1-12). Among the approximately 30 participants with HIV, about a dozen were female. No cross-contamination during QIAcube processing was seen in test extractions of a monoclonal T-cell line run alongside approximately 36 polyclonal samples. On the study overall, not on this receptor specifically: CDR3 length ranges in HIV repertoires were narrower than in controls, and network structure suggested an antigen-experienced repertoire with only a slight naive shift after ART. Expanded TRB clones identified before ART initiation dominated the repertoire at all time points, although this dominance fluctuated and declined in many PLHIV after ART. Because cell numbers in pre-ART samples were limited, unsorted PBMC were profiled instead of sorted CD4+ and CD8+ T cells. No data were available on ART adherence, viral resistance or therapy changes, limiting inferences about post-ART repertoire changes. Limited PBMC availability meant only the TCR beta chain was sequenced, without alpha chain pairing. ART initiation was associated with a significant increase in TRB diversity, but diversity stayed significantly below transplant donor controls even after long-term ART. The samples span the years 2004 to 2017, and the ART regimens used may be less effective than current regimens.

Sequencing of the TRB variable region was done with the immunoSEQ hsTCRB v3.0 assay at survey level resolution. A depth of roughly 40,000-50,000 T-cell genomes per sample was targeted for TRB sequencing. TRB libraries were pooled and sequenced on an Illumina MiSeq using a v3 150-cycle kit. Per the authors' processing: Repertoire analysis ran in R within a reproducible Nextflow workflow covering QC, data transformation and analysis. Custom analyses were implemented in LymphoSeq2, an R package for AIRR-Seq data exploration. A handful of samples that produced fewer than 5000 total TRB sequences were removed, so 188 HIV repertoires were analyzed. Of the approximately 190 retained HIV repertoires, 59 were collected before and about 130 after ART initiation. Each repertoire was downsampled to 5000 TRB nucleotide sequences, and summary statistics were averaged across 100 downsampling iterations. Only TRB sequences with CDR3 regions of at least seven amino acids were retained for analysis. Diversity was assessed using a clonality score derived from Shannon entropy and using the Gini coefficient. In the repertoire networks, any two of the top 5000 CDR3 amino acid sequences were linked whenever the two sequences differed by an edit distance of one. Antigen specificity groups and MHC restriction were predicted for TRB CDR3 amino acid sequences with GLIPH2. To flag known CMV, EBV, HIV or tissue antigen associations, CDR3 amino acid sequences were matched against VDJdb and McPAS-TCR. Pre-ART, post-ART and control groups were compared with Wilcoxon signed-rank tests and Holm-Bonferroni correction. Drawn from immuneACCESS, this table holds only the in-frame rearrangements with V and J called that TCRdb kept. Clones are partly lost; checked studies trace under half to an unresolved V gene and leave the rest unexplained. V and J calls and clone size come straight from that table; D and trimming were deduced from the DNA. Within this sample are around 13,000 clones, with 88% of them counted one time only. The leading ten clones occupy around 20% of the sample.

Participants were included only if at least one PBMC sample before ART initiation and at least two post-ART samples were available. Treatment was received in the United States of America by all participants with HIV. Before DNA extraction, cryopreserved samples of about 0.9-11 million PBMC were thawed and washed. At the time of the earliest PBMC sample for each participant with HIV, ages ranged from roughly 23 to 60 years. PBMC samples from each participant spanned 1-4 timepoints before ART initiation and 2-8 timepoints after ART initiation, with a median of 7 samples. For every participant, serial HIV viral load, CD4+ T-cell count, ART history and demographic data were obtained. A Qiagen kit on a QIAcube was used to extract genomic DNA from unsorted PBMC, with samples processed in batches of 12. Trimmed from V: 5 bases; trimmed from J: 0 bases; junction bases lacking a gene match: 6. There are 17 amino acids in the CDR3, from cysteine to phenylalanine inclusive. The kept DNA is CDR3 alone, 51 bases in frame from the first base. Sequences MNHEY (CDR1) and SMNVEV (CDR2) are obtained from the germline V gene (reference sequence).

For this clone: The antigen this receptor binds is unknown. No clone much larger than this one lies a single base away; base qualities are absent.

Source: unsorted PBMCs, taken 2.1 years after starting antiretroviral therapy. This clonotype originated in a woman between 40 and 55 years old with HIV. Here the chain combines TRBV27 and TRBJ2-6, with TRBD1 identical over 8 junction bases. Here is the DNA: TGTGCCAGCAGTCCCGGGACAGGCAGCTCTGGGGCCAACGTCCTGACTTTC. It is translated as CASSPGTGSSGANVLTF.